This is a list of T cell receptor beta chains from one sample in a study of blood T cell repertoires in COVID-19. TCRdb's copy holds only in-frame clones and misses some; the assay was immunoSEQ multiplex PCR. Here the sample spans around 170,000 clones, approximately 80% being singletons. Sequenced material: PBMCs or T cells enriched from blood (not recorded which). The receptors were sampled from a man in his forties or fifties who had recovered from COVID-19. CDR3s include the opening cysteine and the closing phenylalanine or tryptophan. The D gene is left open where the match is weak. Some rows mark clone size as missing; the rest say once, few, many or name a class of expanded clone.

-	TRBJ2-5	TRBD2	TRBV14	TGTGCCAGCAGCCTTTTGAATAGCGGGGGGTCAGAGACCCAGTACTTC	CASSLLNSGGSETQYF
once	TRBJ1-2	TRBD1	TRBV12-3/TRBV12-4	TGTGCCAGCAGCAGACAGGGGAACTATGGCTACACCTTC	CASSRQGNYGYTF
-	TRBJ1-6	TRBD1	TRBV6-2/TRBV6-3	TGTGCCAGCAGTTCGACCGGGACAGGCAATTCACCCCTCCACTTT	CASSSTGTGNSPLHF
-	TRBJ2-7	-	TRBV11-2	TGTGCCAGCAGCTTAGGGGCAGCCTACGAGCAGTACTTC	CASSLGAAYEQYF
-	TRBJ1-2	TRBD1	TRBV14	TGTGCCAGCAGGCCACAGGGGGAGAGTGGCTACACCTTC	CASRPQGESGYTF
-	TRBJ1-1	TRBD1	TRBV10-2	TGCGCCAGCAGAGATAGGACAGGTACGAACACTGAAGCTTTCTTT	CASRDRTGTNTEAFF
-	TRBJ2-2	-	TRBV7-6	TGTGCCAGCAGCTTTGGCTCCACCGGGGAGCTGTTTTTT	CASSFGSTGELFF
-	TRBJ1-2	-	TRBV18	TGTGCCAGCTCACCCATGACGGGAGACTATGGCTACACCTTC	CASSPMTGDYGYTF
-	TRBJ2-2	TRBD1	TRBV9	TGTGCCAGCAGCGTAGAGAGGGGGCCGAACACCGGGGAGCTGTTTTTT	CASSVERGPNTGELFF
-	TRBJ2-7	TRBD2	TRBV3-1/TRBV3-2	TGTGCCAGCAGCCCGACTAGCGGGAGGGAGCAGTACTTC	CASSPTSGREQYF
-	TRBJ1-2	-	TRBV7-2	TGTGCCAGCAGCTTACAGGTCCAGTCTAACTATGGCTACACCTTC	CASSLQVQSNYGYTF
-	TRBJ1-1	TRBD1	TRBV29-1	TGCAGCGCTGACAGGGGGGCAAACACTGAAGCTTTCTTT	CSADRGANTEAFF
-	TRBJ2-7	-	TRBV19	TGTGCCAGTAGTATCCCCCCAGAGACAGGCACATTAGCCTACGAGCAGTACTTC	CASSIPPETGTLAYEQYF
-	TRBJ1-2	-	TRBV10-3	TGTGCCATCAGTGCGCACCCTCTACGGGGAGGGATCTATGGCTACACCTTC	CAISAHPLRGGIYGYTF
-	TRBJ2-7	-	TRBV25-1	TGTGCCAGCAGTGAATCAGGGTCCTCCTACGAGCAGTACTTC	CASSESGSSYEQYF
-	TRBJ2-2	-	TRBV7-9	TGTGCCAGCAGCCCCGGAAGAGGGTCGAACACCGGGGAGCTGTTTTTT	CASSPGRGSNTGELFF
-	TRBJ1-1	-	TRBV28	TGTGCCAGCACCCGACATAACACTGAAGCTTTCTTT	CASTRHNTEAFF
-	TRBJ1-6	-	TRBV5-1	TGCGCCAGCAGCTTGGACGGGGAAAATTCACCCCTCCACTTT	CASSLDGENSPLHF
few	TRBJ1-2	-	TRBV6-1	TGTGCCAGCAGTGAACCAGGGGTCGGCTACACCTTC	CASSEPGVGYTF
-	TRBJ1-3	-	TRBV5-1	TGCGCCAGCAGCTTGGCCACAGGGCCCACTGCTGGAAACACCATATATTTT	CASSLATGPTAGNTIYF
-	TRBJ1-2	-	TRBV28	TGTGCCAGCAGAGGAATGGGCAGCTCCTCCTATGGCTACACCTTC	CASRGMGSSSYGYTF
few	TRBJ2-7	-	TRBV30	TGTGCCTGGAGCAAAGACAGTACCTACGAGCAGTACTTC	CAWSKDSTYEQYF
-	TRBJ2-4	-	TRBV20-1	TGCAGTGTCCTAGTCGTAGACATTCAGTACTTC	CSVLVVDIQYF
-	TRBJ1-3	-	TRBV12-5	TGTGCTAGTGGTTTGCCTCGGGGTCTCTCTGGAAACACCATATATTTT	CASGLPRGLSGNTIYF
-	TRBJ1-2	-	TRBV21-1	TGTGCCAGCAGCCCGGAGGTGGGGGGTTATGGCTACACCTTC	CASSPEVGGYGYTF
few	TRBJ1-6	TRBD1	TRBV9	TGTGCCAGCAGCGTAGGGACAGGGGGATCACCCCTCCACTTT	CASSVGTGGSPLHF